A single sample gave rise to the 26 T cell receptor beta chains below, sequenced in a study of early T cells in non-severe SARS-CoV-2 infection. TCRdb used MiXCR to reprocess the 5' RACE reads, holding one entry per CDR3 protein. The table lists roughly 83,000 distinct CDR3 sequences, about 12% of them singletons. This specimen consisted of whole blood, obtained at baseline. The receptors here all came from an adult who was a healthcare worker with PCR-confirmed SARS-CoV-2 infection or an uninfected control (not recorded which).

The chain uses TRBV24-1 and TRBJ2-1, with a weak D call TRBD2 (5 bases). The length of the CDR3 is 15 residues. CDR1 is KGHDR and CDR2 is SFDVKD in the germline V gene. V lost 5 bases, J lost 1 base, and 11 bases lay in between. The CDR3 DNA sequence: TGTGCCACCAGTGCCCTGTCGGGGTCCTACAATGAGCAGTTCTTC. It encodes CATSALSGSYNEQFF.

The V call is TRBV6-6, the J call TRBJ1-6, with 8 bases matching TRBD1. CDR1 and CDR2 (germline): MNHNY, SVGAGI (reference sequence). The CDR3 is 15 amino acids. The ends lost 6 bases at V and 10 bases at J; junction bases unmatched: 11. CDR3 in DNA: TGTGCCAGCAGGGACAGGGCGGGGGACTCCTCACCCCTCCACTTT. It is translated as CASRDRAGDSSPLHF.

V and J are TRBV2 and TRBJ2-3; TRBD2 matches 8 bases. CDR3 size: 14 residues. V shed 8 bases, J shed 2 bases, and the junction held 6 bases outside the gene matches. In germline, CDR1 is SNHLY, CDR2 FYNNEI. Here the CDR3 reads CASAGGFLTDTQYF. CDR3 DNA sequence: TGTGCCAGCGCGGGAGGATTCCTCACAGATACGCAGTATTTT.

The chain couples TRBV20-1 to TRBJ2-7, with 8 bases fitting TRBD1. J lost 3 bases, V lost 3 bases, and 16 bases had no gene match. Germline assignment: CDR1 DFQATT and CDR2 SNEGSKA (reference sequence). CDR3 length: 17 residues. CDR3 sequence reads: CSASQGRTGTNYYEQYF. In DNA, the CDR3 is TGCAGTGCTAGTCAGGGGAGGACAGGGACCAACTACTACGAGCAGTACTTC.

This clonotype came up many times. This sequence joins TRBV5-1 and TRBJ1-2; D is perhaps TRBD1 (5 bases). The CDR3 covers 13 residues. Trimming took off 3 bases at V and 2 bases at J, with 8 bases between the two ends. CDR1 SGHRS and CDR2 YFSETQ come from the germline V gene. CDR3 in DNA: TGCGCCAGCAGCTCAGGACAAAACTATGGCTACACCTTC. It translates to CASSSGQNYGYTF.

This clonotype was counted many times. The chain joins TRBV14 to TRBJ2-3, with a tentative D call TRBD2 (6 bases). Germline CDR1 and CDR2: SGHDN and FVKESK. The CDR3 contains 15 residues. Trimming left V 0 bases short and J 1 base short, with 8 bases between. CDR3 sequence: CASSQDPGGTDTQYF. The CDR3 DNA follows: TGTGCCAGCAGCCAAGACCCGGGAGGCACAGATACGCAGTATTTT.

The chain employs TRBV18 and TRBJ2-7; a possible D gene is TRBD2 (5 bases). Trimming left V 3 bases short and J 3 bases short, with 21 bases between. The CDR3 covers 17 residues. The germline CDR1 and CDR2 sequences are KGHSH and LQKENI. In DNA, the CDR3 is TGTGCCAGCTCACCTCTTCCGGCTAGTCGAGGGTACTACGAGCAGTACTTC. It yields the protein CASSPLPASRGYYEQYF. Full variable domain (missing parts from reference TRBV18 and TRBJ2-7): NAGVMQNPRHLVRRRGQEARLRCSPMKGHSHVYWYRQLPEEGLKFMVYLQKENIIDESGMPKERFSAEFPKEGPSILRIQQVVRGDSAAYFCASSPLPASRGYYEQYFGPGTRLTVT.

This sequence joins TRBV12-3 or TRBV12-4 and TRBJ1-3; no reliable D call. The CDR3 length is 15 residues. Trimming removed 3 bases from V and 0 bases from J, with 9 bases in between. CDR3 amino acids: CASSLSPDSGNTIYF. In nucleotides, the CDR3 is TGTGCCAGCAGTTTGTCGCCCGACTCTGGAAACACCATATATTTT.

This clonotype occurred many times. The rearrangement uses TRBV29-1 and TRBJ2-3; D gene uncertain. Germline V gives CDR1 SQVTM, CDR2 ANQGSEA. The CDR3 runs to 12 residues. With 4 bases removed from V and 0 bases from J, the gap between germline ends came to 5 bases. This CDR3 is CSVAPSTDTQYF. The CDR3, as DNA: TGCAGCGTTGCTCCTAGCACAGATACGCAGTATTTT.

Only a few counts were recorded for this clonotype. Here the CDR3 reads CSVVSPGETQYF. The CDR3 DNA reads TGCAGCGTTGTAAGTCCAGGAGAGACCCAGTACTTC. This chain links TRBV29-1 with TRBJ2-5; the D is unclear. There are 12 residues in the CDR3. Between the trimmed V and J ends, which lost 4 bases and 4 bases, there was a span of 10 bases. Germline assignment: CDR1 SQVTM and CDR2 ANQGSEA.

The rearrangement joins TRBV20-1 to TRBJ2-1, with TRBD2 identical over 10 bases. Germline V gives CDR1 DFQATT, CDR2 SNEGSKA (reference sequence). This CDR3 is 14 amino acids long. The trim removed 7 bases at V and 8 bases at J, leaving 11 bases unmatched. DNA for the CDR3: TGCAGTGTTTACGGGCTAGCGGGGGAAGATGAGCAGTTCTTC. It translates to CSVYGLAGEDEQFF.

This clonotype was recorded a few times. The rearrangement links TRBV20-1 to TRBJ2-1, with 9 bases matching TRBD2. Germline CDR1 is DFQATT and CDR2 is SNEGSKA (reference sequence). This CDR3 comprises 13 residues. V lost 5 bases to trimming and J lost 2 bases; unmatched junction nucleotides: 1. The CDR3 nucleotides read TGCAGTGCTCTAGCGGGAACCTACAATGAGCAGTTCTTC. It encodes CSALAGTYNEQFF.

CDR3 bases: TGTGCCAGCAGCTTAGCTGCCTCACCCCTCCACTTT. Its translation is CASSLAASPLHF. The chain has TRBV11-2 and TRBJ1-6; D is undetermined. The CDR3 is made up of 12 amino acids. The V and J ends lost 1 base and 10 bases respectively, with 5 bases between them. The germline V gene encodes CDR1 SGHAT and CDR2 FQNNGV.

This clonotype was recorded at least ten times. The chain is built from TRBV5-1 and TRBJ1-2, with D unclear. V was pared by 1 base and J by 4 bases, with 11 bases between. The CDR3 has 14 residues. The germline V gene has CDR1 SGHRS and CDR2 YFSETQ. CDR3 coding DNA: TGCGCCAGCAGCTTGAGTCAGCCCATCTATGGCTACACCTTC. Protein product: CASSLSQPIYGYTF.

This clonotype came up a few times. The chain employs TRBV11-3 and TRBJ2-2; perhaps D is TRBD1 or TRBD2 (6 bases each). Trimming took off 5 bases at V and 5 bases at J, with 27 bases between the two ends. Germline V gene lookup returns CDR1 SGHNT and CDR2 YENEEA. This CDR3 has 19 residues. In nucleotides, the CDR3 is TGTGCCAGCAGCCCGCTCGGGGCAGCCGAGGAGGGGGAGACCGGGGAGCTGTTTTTT. It is translated as CASSPLGAAEEGETGELFF.

This clonotype was counted only a few times. An end of the junction does not agree with germline; a read error may underlie this. The V call is TRBV7-7, the J call TRBJ2-5; D gene ambiguous. CDR1 SSHAT and CDR2 FNYEAQ come from the germline V gene (reference sequence). The CDR3 loop spans 13 amino acids. The CDR3 loop is CASSLRQGETQYF. CDR3 bases: TGTGCTAGCAGCTTAAGGCAAGGCGAGACCCAGTACTTC.

This clonotype was detected a few times. This chain links TRBV12-3 or TRBV12-4 with TRBJ1-5, with 7 bases lining up with TRBD1. The CDR3 has 15 amino acids. The J segment lost 5 bases and the V segment lost 2 bases, leaving 6 bases of the junction unmatched. In nucleotides, the CDR3 is TGTGCCAGCAGTTTAATGGGACAGAAGGATCAGCCCCAGCATTTT. Residues: CASSLMGQKDQPQHF.

This clonotype was seen a few times. The V call is TRBV11-2, the J call TRBJ2-5; 8 bases map to TRBD1. V shed 3 bases and J 1 base; nucleotides not matched to a gene: 4. Germline CDR1 reads SGHAT; CDR2 reads FQNNGV. The CDR3 is 15 residues long. CDR3 in amino acids: CASSFLQGVQETQYF. The CDR3 DNA follows: TGTGCCAGCAGCTTCCTACAGGGGGTCCAAGAGACCCAGTACTTC.

This clonotype turned up a few times. The chain couples TRBV9 to TRBJ2-3, with D tentatively TRBD1 (5 bases). V was clipped by 2 bases and J by 3 bases, with 10 bases between them. Germline CDR1 is SGDLS and CDR2 is YYNGEE. The CDR3 spans 14 residues. Here the CDR3 reads CASSVAGMTDTQYF. In DNA form, the CDR3 reads TGTGCCAGCAGCGTTGCAGGGATGACAGATACGCAGTATTTT.

This clonotype was counted between two and nine times. The V call is TRBV7-3, the J call TRBJ1-1; a possible D gene is TRBD1 (6 bases). The germline CDR1 and CDR2 sequences are SGHTA and FQGTGA. The CDR3 is made up of 13 amino acids. V was clipped by 5 bases and J by 3 bases, with 10 bases between them. The CDR3 region has the DNA TGTGCCAGCAGCCGGAGGGGGGACACTGAAGCTTTCTTT. Translation gives CASSRRGDTEAFF.

The table lists this clonotype with a few counts. The chain links TRBV7-3 to TRBJ2-7, with 8 positions matching TRBD1. Germline V lookup: CDR1 SGHTA, CDR2 FQGTGA. The junction had 14 bases not matched to a gene; V was cut back by 5 bases and J by 11 bases. This CDR3 has 14 residues. The CDR3 protein is CASSPSQGDIPKYF. The CDR3 DNA reads TGTGCCAGCAGCCCCTCACAGGGGGACATCCCTAAGTACTTC.

The J gene is TRBJ2-5, the V gene TRBV19; TRBD2 matches 7 bases. Germline V gene lookup returns CDR1 LNHDA and CDR2 SQIVND (reference sequence). V lost 6 bases and J lost 7; bases outside the gene matches: 17. This CDR3 region has 16 residues. The CDR3 sequence: CASSPLGSSGLWTQYF. In DNA, the CDR3 is TGTGCCAGTAGCCCCCTCGGGTCTAGCGGACTATGGACCCAGTACTTC.

This clonotype was observed a few times. The chain uses TRBV14 and TRBJ1-4; D gene ambiguous. The CDR3 extends over 14 amino acids. Looked up from germline, CDR1 is SGHDN and CDR2 is FVKESK. Trimming took off 0 bases at V and 7 bases at J, with 9 bases between the two ends. DNA for the CDR3: TGTGCCAGCAGCCAAGAAGGGCTAGGTGAAAAACTGTTTTTT. This gives the protein CASSQEGLGEKLFF.

The CDR3 sequence: CASSMTGGTQYF. The CDR3 DNA reads TGTGCCAGCAGCATGACAGGGGGGACGCAGTATTTT. The V call is TRBV11-2, the J call TRBJ2-3; TRBD1 matches at 9 bases. The germline V gene has CDR1 SGHAT and CDR2 FQNNGV. The CDR3 sequence is 12 residues long. The junction had 3 bases not matched to a gene; V was cut back by 5 bases and J by 9 bases.

This chain connects TRBV29-1 to TRBJ2-1, with TRBD2 as a possible D gene (6 bases). Per the germline V gene, CDR1 is SQVTM and CDR2 is ANQGSEA. The V end was cut by 7 bases, the J end by 3 bases, with 7 bases between. This CDR3 contains 11 residues. The CDR3 here is CSGRGYNEQFF. In DNA form, the CDR3 reads TGCAGCGGGAGGGGCTACAATGAGCAGTTCTTC.

V usage is TRBV12-3 or TRBV12-4 and J usage is TRBJ1-5; D remains ambiguous. Trimming shortened V by 5 bases and J by 7 bases, and 15 bases separated the two germline ends. This CDR3 region has 14 residues. The CDR3 coding sequence is TGTGCCAGCAGTCTAAACGGGTTACGGCAGCCCCAGCATTTT. Its protein product is CASSLNGLRQPQHF.